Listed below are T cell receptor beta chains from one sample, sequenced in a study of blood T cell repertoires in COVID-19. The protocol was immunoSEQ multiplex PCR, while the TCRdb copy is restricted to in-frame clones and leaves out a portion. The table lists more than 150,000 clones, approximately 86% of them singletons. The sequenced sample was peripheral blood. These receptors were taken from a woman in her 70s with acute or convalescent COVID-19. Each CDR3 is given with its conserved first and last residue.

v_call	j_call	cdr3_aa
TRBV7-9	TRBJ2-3	CASSLDGGGAGDTQYF
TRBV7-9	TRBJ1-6	CASSPTGGSNSPLHF
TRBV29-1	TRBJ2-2	CSVEPWGGTGELFF
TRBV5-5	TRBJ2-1	CASIPQGGDEQFF
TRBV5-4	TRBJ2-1	CASSLELAGNEQFF
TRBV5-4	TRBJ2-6	CASSLGTGSAGANVLTF
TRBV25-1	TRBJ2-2	CASSEFLLAGSGELFF
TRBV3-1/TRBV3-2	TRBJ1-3	CASSQRDRGLYSGNTIYF
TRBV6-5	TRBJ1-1	CASSSYFDTEAFF
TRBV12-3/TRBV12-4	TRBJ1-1	CASSLGPGLGAFF
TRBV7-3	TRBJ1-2	CASSLTGQGLYGYTF
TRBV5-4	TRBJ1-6	CASSLQGARNSPLHF
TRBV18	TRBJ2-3	CASSLGQGSDTQYF
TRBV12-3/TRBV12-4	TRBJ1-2	CASSSSYRGYTF
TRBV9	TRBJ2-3	CASSGLAGAEGDTQYF
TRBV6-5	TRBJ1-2	CASSFSTAYGYTF
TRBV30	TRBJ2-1	CAWSFRSEQFF
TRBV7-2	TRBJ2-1	CASSFQGETYNEQFF
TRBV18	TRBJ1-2	CASSPRGQGVDGYTF
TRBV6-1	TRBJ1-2	CASSEGHYGYTF
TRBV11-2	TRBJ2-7	CASSLKGQGLPGSYEQYF
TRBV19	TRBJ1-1	CASSLRAMSTEAFF
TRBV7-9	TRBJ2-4	CASSEGQGIAKNIQYF
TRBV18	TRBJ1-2	CASSPGRDSYGYTF
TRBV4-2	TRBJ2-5	CASSQDLSAVQETQYF
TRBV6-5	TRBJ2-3	CASSYSQGVGTDTQYF
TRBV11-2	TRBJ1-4	CASRRTGEEKLFF
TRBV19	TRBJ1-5	CASTSQGAQPQHF
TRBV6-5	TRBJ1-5	CASALGGGGNQPQHF
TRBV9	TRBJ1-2	CASSREVPGTGLSNYGYTF
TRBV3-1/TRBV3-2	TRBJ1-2	CASSFGQGGYTF
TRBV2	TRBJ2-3	CASLRPRTDTQYF
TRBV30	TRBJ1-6	CAWSALVGDSPLHF
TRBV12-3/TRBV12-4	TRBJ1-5	CASSGLIYQPQHF
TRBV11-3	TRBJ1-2	CASSLTPREGLPYGYTF
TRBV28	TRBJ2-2	CASSRPDRGPGELFF
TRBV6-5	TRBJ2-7	CASSYSSGGNYEQYF
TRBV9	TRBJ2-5	CASSVGELAGFQETQYF
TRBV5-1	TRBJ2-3	CASSLASDTQYF
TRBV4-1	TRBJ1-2	CASSQVPAGSDNFYGYTF
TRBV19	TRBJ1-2	CASYRDGYTF
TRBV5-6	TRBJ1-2	CASSFAGGGYGYTF
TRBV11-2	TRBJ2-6	CASSLGFRSGANVLTF
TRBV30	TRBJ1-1	CAWKLGRVTEAFF
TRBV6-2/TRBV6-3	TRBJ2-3	CASSFGPGGEVDTQYF